Listed below are T cell receptor beta chains from one sample, sequenced in a study of cytomegalovirus exposure and HLA in healthy donors. This table comes from immunoSEQ multiplex PCR, and its TCRdb copy is limited to in-frame clones, with some not included. This table has about 160,000 clones, approximately 85% appearing once. Sequencing used PBMCs. These receptors originate from a man aged 50-60 years in good health and CMV-seropositive. Each CDR3 is given with its conserved first and last residue. A D gene is named only where the DNA matches it firmly. For some rows the clone size is stated as once, few or many, or as a class when expanded; others skip it.

J gene: TRBJ2-3
V gene: TRBV18
clone size: NA
D gene: NA
CDR3 protein: CASSPSGDTQYF
CDR3 DNA: TGTGCCAGCTCACCCTCGGGGGATACGCAGTATTTT

J gene: TRBJ2-7
V gene: TRBV7-2
clone size: few
D gene: NA
CDR3 protein: CASSIPHKRAYEQYF
CDR3 DNA: TGTGCCAGCAGCATTCCACACAAGAGGGCCTACGAGCAGTACTTC

J gene: TRBJ1-2
V gene: TRBV29-1
clone size: NA
D gene: NA
CDR3 protein: CSVNYGGEGYTF
CDR3 DNA: TGCAGCGTGAACTATGGCGGGGAAGGCTACACCTTC

J gene: TRBJ1-1
V gene: TRBV10-2
clone size: NA
D gene: TRBD1
CDR3 protein: CASSEQGVYTEAFF
CDR3 DNA: TGCGCCAGCAGTGAGCAGGGGGTATATACTGAAGCTTTCTTT

J gene: TRBJ1-3
V gene: TRBV9
clone size: NA
D gene: TRBD1
CDR3 protein: CASSAGTGYSGNTIYF
CDR3 DNA: TGTGCCAGCAGCGCCGGGACAGGCTACTCTGGAAACACCATATATTTT

J gene: TRBJ2-7
V gene: TRBV7-9
clone size: NA
D gene: NA
CDR3 protein: CASSKPPRVDEQYF
CDR3 DNA: TGTGCCAGCAGCAAACCCCCCAGGGTGGACGAGCAGTACTTC

J gene: TRBJ1-2
V gene: TRBV23-1
clone size: NA
D gene: TRBD1
CDR3 protein: CASSQEGTAYGYTF
CDR3 DNA: TGCGCCAGCAGTCAAGAGGGGACAGCATATGGCTACACCTTC

J gene: TRBJ1-5
V gene: TRBV15
clone size: NA
D gene: NA
CDR3 protein: CATSRGEGNQPQHF
CDR3 DNA: TGTGCCACCAGTAGGGGGGAGGGAAATCAGCCCCAGCATTTT

J gene: TRBJ2-7
V gene: TRBV5-4
clone size: NA
D gene: TRBD2
CDR3 protein: CASSPGLAGAQYEQYF
CDR3 DNA: TGTGCCAGCAGCCCGGGACTAGCGGGAGCACAATACGAGCAGTACTTC

J gene: TRBJ1-6
V gene: TRBV21-1
clone size: few
D gene: NA
CDR3 protein: CASSKAGTGLHF
CDR3 DNA: TGTGCCAGCAGCAAAGCCGGGACAGGGCTCCACTTT

J gene: TRBJ1-5
V gene: TRBV15
clone size: NA
D gene: TRBD1
CDR3 protein: CATDRARSSNQPQHF
CDR3 DNA: TGTGCCACCGACAGGGCCCGAAGTAGCAATCAGCCCCAGCATTTT

J gene: TRBJ2-5
V gene: TRBV5-1
clone size: NA
D gene: NA
CDR3 protein: CASSPDGGVGETQYF
CDR3 DNA: TGCGCCAGCAGCCCCGACGGGGGAGTGGGGGAGACCCAGTACTTC

J gene: TRBJ1-5
V gene: TRBV6-6
clone size: once
D gene: TRBD1
CDR3 protein: CASSQTGQGYQPQHF
CDR3 DNA: TGTGCCAGCAGCCAAACGGGACAGGGATATCAGCCCCAGCATTTT

J gene: TRBJ2-5
V gene: TRBV19
clone size: NA
D gene: NA
CDR3 protein: CASSLRTGEETQYF
CDR3 DNA: TGTGCCAGTAGTTTAAGGACTGGAGAAGAGACCCAGTACTTC

J gene: TRBJ2-7
V gene: TRBV27
clone size: NA
D gene: TRBD1
CDR3 protein: CASSLIRGRDYEQYF
CDR3 DNA: TGTGCCAGCAGTTTAATCAGGGGGCGCGACTACGAGCAGTACTTC

J gene: TRBJ2-7
V gene: TRBV5-1
clone size: NA
D gene: NA
CDR3 protein: CASSFLSSYEQYF
CDR3 DNA: TGCGCCAGCAGCTTTCTGAGCTCCTACGAGCAGTACTTC

J gene: TRBJ2-1
V gene: TRBV5-4
clone size: NA
D gene: TRBD2
CDR3 protein: CASSLEGLGSGRYEQFF
CDR3 DNA: TGTGCCAGCAGCTTGGAGGGTCTCGGTAGCGGGAGGTATGAGCAGTTCTTC

J gene: TRBJ1-1
V gene: TRBV27
clone size: NA
D gene: NA
CDR3 protein: CASRSGQGRNTEAFF
CDR3 DNA: TGTGCCTCTCGGTCTGGGCAGGGAAGGAACACTGAAGCTTTCTTT

J gene: TRBJ1-3
V gene: TRBV7-9
clone size: NA
D gene: NA
CDR3 protein: CASTTTGSSGNTIYF
CDR3 DNA: TGTGCCAGCACCACTACCGGGAGCTCTGGAAACACCATATATTTT

J gene: TRBJ2-3
V gene: TRBV7-3
clone size: NA
D gene: TRBD2
CDR3 protein: CASSSAGGPTDTQYF
CDR3 DNA: TGTGCCAGCAGCTCAGCGGGAGGGCCCACAGATACGCAGTATTTT

J gene: TRBJ1-1
V gene: TRBV5-1
clone size: NA
D gene: TRBD1
CDR3 protein: CASSSMGQGSEAFF
CDR3 DNA: TGCGCCAGCAGCTCAATGGGACAGGGCTCTGAAGCTTTCTTT

J gene: TRBJ2-1
V gene: TRBV7-8
clone size: NA
D gene: NA
CDR3 protein: CASSQNVGTFSYNEQFF
CDR3 DNA: TGTGCCAGCAGCCAAAACGTGGGGACTTTTTCCTACAATGAGCAGTTCTTC

J gene: TRBJ2-5
V gene: TRBV5-1
clone size: NA
D gene: TRBD2
CDR3 protein: CATRREAGGLQYF
CDR3 DNA: TGCGCCACCAGGAGGGAAGCGGGAGGGCTCCAGTACTTC

J gene: TRBJ2-1
V gene: TRBV19
clone size: NA
D gene: TRBD2
CDR3 protein: CASSRQLAGASYNEQFF
CDR3 DNA: TGTGCCAGTAGTAGGCAACTAGCGGGAGCATCCTACAATGAGCAGTTCTTC

J gene: TRBJ2-7
V gene: TRBV5-1
clone size: NA
D gene: TRBD2
CDR3 protein: CAGTIAGGSLEQYF
CDR3 DNA: TGCGCCGGCACAATAGCGGGAGGATCCCTAGAGCAGTACTTC

J gene: TRBJ2-7
V gene: TRBV19
clone size: NA
D gene: TRBD2
CDR3 protein: CASSSRLAGDFYEQYF
CDR3 DNA: TGTGCCAGTAGTTCTCGACTAGCGGGAGATTTCTACGAGCAGTACTTC

J gene: TRBJ1-6
V gene: TRBV5-1
clone size: NA
D gene: NA
CDR3 protein: CASSSGQLNSPLHF
CDR3 DNA: TGCGCCAGCAGCTCAGGACAGCTTAATTCACCCCTCCACTTT

J gene: TRBJ1-6
V gene: TRBV28
clone size: NA
D gene: TRBD1
CDR3 protein: CASTHGGTGINSPLHF
CDR3 DNA: TGTGCCAGCACGCACGGGGGGACAGGGATTAATTCACCCCTCCACTTT

J gene: TRBJ2-4
V gene: TRBV18
clone size: NA
D gene: NA
CDR3 protein: CASSPNARTKNIQYF
CDR3 DNA: TGTGCCAGCTCACCGAATGCCAGGACCAAAAACATTCAGTACTTC

J gene: TRBJ2-1
V gene: TRBV5-1
clone size: NA
D gene: TRBD2
CDR3 protein: CASSTGLAYGEQFF
CDR3 DNA: TGCGCCAGCAGTACGGGACTAGCGTACGGCGAGCAGTTCTTC

J gene: TRBJ1-4
V gene: TRBV7-9
clone size: few
D gene: NA
CDR3 protein: CASSFRVTNEKLFF
CDR3 DNA: TGTGCCAGCAGCTTCAGGGTTACTAATGAAAAACTGTTTTTT

J gene: TRBJ2-2
V gene: TRBV5-1
clone size: NA
D gene: NA
CDR3 protein: CASSPPTSGELFF
CDR3 DNA: TGCGCCAGCAGCCCTCCGACTAGCGGGGAGCTGTTTTTT

J gene: TRBJ2-1
V gene: TRBV7-9
clone size: NA
D gene: TRBD1
CDR3 protein: CASSRTGSSYNEQFF
CDR3 DNA: TGTGCCAGCAGCCGGACAGGGAGCTCCTACAATGAGCAGTTCTTC

J gene: TRBJ2-1
V gene: TRBV10-3
clone size: NA
D gene: NA
CDR3 protein: CAISDPVDRSSTNEQFF
CDR3 DNA: TGTGCCATCAGTGATCCCGTTGACAGAAGTTCTACAAATGAGCAGTTCTTC

J gene: TRBJ2-5
V gene: TRBV5-1
clone size: NA
D gene: TRBD2
CDR3 protein: CASSSLGTSGTTLQETQYF
CDR3 DNA: TGCGCCAGCAGCTCCCTGGGGACTAGCGGGACGACGCTCCAAGAGACCCAGTACTTC

J gene: TRBJ2-2
V gene: TRBV5-1
clone size: NA
D gene: NA
CDR3 protein: CASSSNRQSGELFF
CDR3 DNA: TGCGCCAGCAGCTCCAACCGACAGTCCGGGGAGCTGTTTTTT

J gene: TRBJ2-7
V gene: TRBV6-5
clone size: NA
D gene: NA
CDR3 protein: CASSYEELYEQYF
CDR3 DNA: TGTGCCAGCAGTTACGAAGAACTCTACGAGCAGTACTTC

J gene: TRBJ2-5
V gene: TRBV10-3
clone size: NA
D gene: TRBD2
CDR3 protein: CASGAALAGFETQYF
CDR3 DNA: TGTGCCTCCGGTGCCGCGCTAGCGGGTTTTGAGACCCAGTACTTC

J gene: TRBJ1-2
V gene: TRBV5-1
clone size: NA
D gene: NA
CDR3 protein: CASSLVQSGYTF
CDR3 DNA: TGCGCCAGCAGCTTGGTACAGTCTGGCTACACCTTC

J gene: TRBJ2-1
V gene: TRBV6-1
clone size: NA
D gene: NA
CDR3 protein: CASSPKLAYNEQFF
CDR3 DNA: TGTGCCAGCAGCCCCAAGTTAGCCTACAATGAGCAGTTCTTC

J gene: TRBJ2-7
V gene: TRBV27
clone size: few
D gene: NA
CDR3 protein: CASKRREQYEQYF
CDR3 DNA: TGTGCCAGCAAACGGCGGGAACAGTACGAGCAGTACTTC

J gene: TRBJ1-1
V gene: TRBV19
clone size: NA
D gene: TRBD1
CDR3 protein: CASRRGRGTEAFF
CDR3 DNA: TGTGCCAGTAGAAGGGGGCGCGGCACTGAAGCTTTCTTT

J gene: TRBJ2-7
V gene: TRBV6-5
clone size: NA
D gene: TRBD2
CDR3 protein: CASTGLVDYEQYF
CDR3 DNA: TGTGCCAGCACAGGACTAGTGGACTACGAGCAGTACTTC

J gene: TRBJ1-2
V gene: TRBV15
clone size: NA
D gene: TRBD1
CDR3 protein: CATSRVDRGNYGYTF
CDR3 DNA: TGTGCCACCAGCAGAGTTGACAGGGGAAACTATGGCTACACCTTC

J gene: TRBJ2-2
V gene: TRBV5-1
clone size: once
D gene: TRBD1
CDR3 protein: CASSLDGQGNEGLFF
CDR3 DNA: TGCGCCAGCAGTTTGGACGGACAGGGTAACGAAGGGCTGTTTTTT

J gene: TRBJ2-5
V gene: TRBV25-1
clone size: NA
D gene: TRBD1
CDR3 protein: CASSELLGTGGAETQYF
CDR3 DNA: TGTGCCAGCAGTGAATTGTTAGGGACAGGGGGCGCCGAGACCCAGTACTTC

J gene: TRBJ2-3
V gene: TRBV19
clone size: NA
D gene: NA
CDR3 protein: CASTPNSTDTQYF
CDR3 DNA: TGTGCCAGTACCCCCAATAGCACAGATACGCAGTATTTT

J gene: TRBJ2-2
V gene: TRBV4-2
clone size: NA
D gene: TRBD2
CDR3 protein: CASSQGTSGLTNTGELFF
CDR3 DNA: TGTGCCAGCAGCCAAGGGACTAGCGGGTTGACGAACACCGGGGAGCTGTTTTTT

J gene: TRBJ1-6
V gene: TRBV28
clone size: NA
D gene: NA
CDR3 protein: CASQKLAYNSPLHF
CDR3 DNA: TGTGCCAGCCAAAAGTTGGCTTATAATTCACCCCTCCACTTT

J gene: TRBJ2-4
V gene: TRBV6-6
clone size: NA
D gene: NA
CDR3 protein: CASSYLEKSTKNIQYF
CDR3 DNA: TGTGCCAGCAGTTATTTGGAGAAAAGTACCAAAAACATTCAGTACTTC

J gene: TRBJ2-3
V gene: TRBV28
clone size: NA
D gene: TRBD2
CDR3 protein: CASSLAGGSTDTQYF
CDR3 DNA: TGTGCCAGCAGTTTAGCGGGAGGGAGCACAGATACGCAGTATTTT

J gene: TRBJ1-2
V gene: TRBV28
clone size: NA
D gene: NA
CDR3 protein: CASSTDPATALYGYTF
CDR3 DNA: TGTGCCAGCAGTACCGACCCAGCGACAGCCCTCTATGGCTACACCTTC

J gene: TRBJ2-2
V gene: TRBV4-2
clone size: NA
D gene: NA
CDR3 protein: CASSLKGAGELFF
CDR3 DNA: TGTGCCAGCAGCCTCAAGGGGGCCGGGGAGCTGTTTTTT

J gene: TRBJ2-1
V gene: TRBV19
clone size: NA
D gene: TRBD1
CDR3 protein: CASSGRQGWGANEQFF
CDR3 DNA: TGTGCCAGTAGTGGCAGACAGGGGTGGGGGGCCAATGAGCAGTTCTTC

J gene: TRBJ1-3
V gene: TRBV6-6
clone size: NA
D gene: NA
CDR3 protein: CASSSTNPRNTIYF
CDR3 DNA: TGTGCCAGCAGCTCGACTAATCCGAGGAACACCATATATTTT

J gene: TRBJ1-1
V gene: TRBV5-1
clone size: NA
D gene: NA
CDR3 protein: CASSLEGAGGNTEAFF
CDR3 DNA: TGCGCCAGCAGCTTGGAAGGGGCCGGGGGGAACACTGAAGCTTTCTTT

J gene: TRBJ2-7
V gene: TRBV19
clone size: NA
D gene: TRBD2
CDR3 protein: CASSIAQREEQYF
CDR3 DNA: TGTGCCAGTAGTATCGCCCAGCGGGAGGAGCAGTACTTC

J gene: TRBJ2-7
V gene: TRBV6-1
clone size: NA
D gene: TRBD2
CDR3 protein: CASSERHSGEGYEQYF
CDR3 DNA: TGTGCCAGCAGTGAACGCCACTCGGGGGAGGGCTACGAGCAGTACTTC